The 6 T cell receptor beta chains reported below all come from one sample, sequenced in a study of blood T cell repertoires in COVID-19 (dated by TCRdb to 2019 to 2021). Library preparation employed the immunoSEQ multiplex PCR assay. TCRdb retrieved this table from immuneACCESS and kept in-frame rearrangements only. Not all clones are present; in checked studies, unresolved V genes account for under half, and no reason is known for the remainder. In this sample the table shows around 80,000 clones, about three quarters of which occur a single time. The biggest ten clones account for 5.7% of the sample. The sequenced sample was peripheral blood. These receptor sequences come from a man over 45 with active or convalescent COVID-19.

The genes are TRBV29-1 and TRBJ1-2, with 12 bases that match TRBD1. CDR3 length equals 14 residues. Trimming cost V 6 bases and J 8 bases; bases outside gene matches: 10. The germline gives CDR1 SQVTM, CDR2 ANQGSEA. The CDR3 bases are TGCAGCGTACGCCCGGGACAGGGGGCAGCGGGCTACACCTTC. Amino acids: CSVRPGQGAAGYTF.

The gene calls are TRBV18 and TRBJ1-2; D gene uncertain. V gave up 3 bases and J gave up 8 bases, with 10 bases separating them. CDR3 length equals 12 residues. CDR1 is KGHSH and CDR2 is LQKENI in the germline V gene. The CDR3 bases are TGTGCCAGCTCACCGGACGGAGGGGGCTACACCTTC. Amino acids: CASSPDGGGYTF.

CDR3 DNA: TGTGCCAGCAGCGTAGATACAGGGGGAGGCTACACCTTC. It yields the protein CASSVDTGGGYTF. The chain couples TRBV9 to TRBJ1-2; 8 bases map to TRBD1. The CDR3 contains 13 residues. The trim removed 0 bases at V and 8 bases at J, leaving 3 bases unmatched. Germline V gives CDR1 SGDLS, CDR2 YYNGEE. Full variable domain (outside the CDR3, taken from reference TRBV9 and TRBJ1-2): DSGVTQTPKHLITATGQRVTLRCSPRSGDLSVYWYQQSLDQGLQFLIQYYNGEERAKGNILERFSAQQFPDLHSELNLSSLELGDSALYFCASSVDTGGGYTFGSGTRLTVV.

The CDR3 DNA reads as TGTGCCACCAGTGATAATTACGCGGGGGGTGAGACCGGGGAGCTGTTTTTT. Amino acids: CATSDNYAGGETGELFF. This chain connects TRBV24-1 to TRBJ2-2, with 8 nucleotides matching TRBD2. CDR1 and CDR2 (germline): KGHDR, SFDVKD. J lost 5 bases, V lost 3 bases, and 10 bases had no gene match. The CDR3 is 17 residues long.

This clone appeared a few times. The CDR3 DNA follows: TGTGCCAGCAGTGACTCTGGAGGGGGCCCGAACACCGGGGAGCTGTTTTTT. Protein sequence: CASSDSGGGPNTGELFF. V gene TRBV6-4 combines with J gene TRBJ2-2; possible D gene TRBD1, 7 bases. The germline gives CDR1 MRHNA, CDR2 SNTAGT. The length of the CDR3 is 17 residues. V dropped 0 bases and J dropped 0 bases, with 11 bases sitting between them.

Written as DNA, the CDR3 is TGTGCCAGCAGCCTCACCCCGGAACCAATGGGGCGAGGAAACCCGTATGGCTACACCTTC. Translating it yields CASSLTPEPMGRGNPYGYTF. The chain uses TRBV9 and TRBJ1-2, with TRBD1 as a possible D gene (5 bases). The V end lost 4 bases, the J end lost 5 bases, and 33 bases lay between the germline ends. In germline, CDR1 is SGDLS, CDR2 YYNGEE. The CDR3 covers 20 residues. Variable domain in full (rest from reference TRBV9 and TRBJ1-2): DSGVTQTPKHLITATGQRVTLRCSPRSGDLSVYWYQQSLDQGLQFLIQYYNGEERAKGNILERFSAQQFPDLHSELNLSSLELGDSALYFCASSLTPEPMGRGNPYGYTFGSGTRLTVV.